The present TCR beta chain was sequenced within a study of response to subunit inactivated influenza vaccine. The length of the CDR3 is 12 residues. Germline CDR1 is MNHEY and CDR2 is SVGEGT. Trimming left V 2 bases short and J 9 bases short, with 10 bases between. A word on this clonotype: The target antigen is unknown.

TCRdb redid the calling of the RT-PCR reads with MiXCR, one entry per CDR3 protein. The profile shows hundreds of thousands of distinct CDR3 sequences, approximately 15% of them singletons. Overall study results and limits: There was a suggestion from the authors that each seasonal influenza vaccination recruits few new T cells.

The rearrangement links TRBV6-2 or TRBV6-3 to TRBJ2-5; D remains unclear. The material was PBMCs from blood, obtained 14 days before vaccination. This clonotype was sampled from a man between 45 and 60 years old who received an inactivated influenza vaccine. The CDR3 nucleotides read TGTGCCAGCAGTTACAGGGCGCGGCCCCAGTACTTC. It translates to CASSYRARPQYF.